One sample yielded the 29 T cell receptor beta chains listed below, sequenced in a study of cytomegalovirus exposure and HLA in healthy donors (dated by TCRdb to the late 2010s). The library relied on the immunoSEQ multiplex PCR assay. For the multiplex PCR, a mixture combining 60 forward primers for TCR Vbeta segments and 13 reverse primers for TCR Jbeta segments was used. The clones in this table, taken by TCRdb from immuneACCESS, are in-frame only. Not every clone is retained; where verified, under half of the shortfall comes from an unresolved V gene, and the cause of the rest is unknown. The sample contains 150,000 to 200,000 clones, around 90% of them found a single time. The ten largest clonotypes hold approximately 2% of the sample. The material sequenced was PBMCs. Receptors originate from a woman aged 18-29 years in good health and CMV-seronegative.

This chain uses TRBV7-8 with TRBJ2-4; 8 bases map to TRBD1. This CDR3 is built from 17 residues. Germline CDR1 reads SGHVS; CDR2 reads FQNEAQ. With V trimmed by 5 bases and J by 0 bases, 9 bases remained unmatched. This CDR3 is CASSQDRVGLAKNIQYF. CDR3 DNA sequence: TGTGCCAGCAGCCAGGACAGGGTCGGCCTAGCCAAAAACATTCAGTACTTC.

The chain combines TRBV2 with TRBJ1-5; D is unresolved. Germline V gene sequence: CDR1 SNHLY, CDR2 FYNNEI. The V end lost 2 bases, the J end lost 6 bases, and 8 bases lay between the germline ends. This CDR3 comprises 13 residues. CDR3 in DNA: TGTGCCAGCAGTGAAATCCCGGGTCAGCCCCAGCATTTT. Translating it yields CASSEIPGQPQHF.

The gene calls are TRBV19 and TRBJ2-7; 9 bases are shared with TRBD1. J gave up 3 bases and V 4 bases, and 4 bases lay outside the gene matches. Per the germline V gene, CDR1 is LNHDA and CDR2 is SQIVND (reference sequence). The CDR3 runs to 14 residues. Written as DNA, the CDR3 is TGTGCCAGTAGTAGGACAGGGGACAACTACGAGCAGTACTTC. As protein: CASSRTGDNYEQYF.

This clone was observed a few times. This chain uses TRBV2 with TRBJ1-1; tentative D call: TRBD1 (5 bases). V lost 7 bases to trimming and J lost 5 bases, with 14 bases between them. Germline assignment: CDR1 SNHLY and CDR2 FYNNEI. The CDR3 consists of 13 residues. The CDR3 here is CASNGAMETEAFF. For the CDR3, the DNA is TGTGCCAGCAATGGGGCAATGGAGACTGAAGCTTTCTTT.

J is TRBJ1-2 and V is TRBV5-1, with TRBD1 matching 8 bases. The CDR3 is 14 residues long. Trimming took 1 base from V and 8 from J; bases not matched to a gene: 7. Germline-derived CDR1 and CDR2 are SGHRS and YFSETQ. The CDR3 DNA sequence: TGCGCCAGCAGCTTGTCCCAGGGGGCGCAGGGCTACACCTTC. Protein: CASSLSQGAQGYTF. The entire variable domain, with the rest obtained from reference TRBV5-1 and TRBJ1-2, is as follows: KAGVTQTPRYLIKTRGQQVTLSCSPISGHRSVSWYQQTPGQGLQFLFEYFSETQRNKGNFPGRFSGRQFSNSRSEMNVSTLELGDSALYLCASSLSQGAQGYTFGSGTRLTVV.

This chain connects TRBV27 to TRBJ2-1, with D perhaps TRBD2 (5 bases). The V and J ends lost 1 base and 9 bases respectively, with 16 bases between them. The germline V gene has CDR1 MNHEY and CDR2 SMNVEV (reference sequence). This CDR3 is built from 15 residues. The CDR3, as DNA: TGTGCCAGCAGTTTATTAAGCGATCCAGCGGTTGAGCAGTTCTTC. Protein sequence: CASSLLSDPAVEQFF.

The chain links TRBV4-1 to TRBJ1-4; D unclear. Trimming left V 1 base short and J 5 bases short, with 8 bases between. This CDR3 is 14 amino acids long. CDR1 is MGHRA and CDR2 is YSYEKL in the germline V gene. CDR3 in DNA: TGCGCCAGCAGCCAAGGGCCTTCAAATGAAAAACTGTTTTTT. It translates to CASSQGPSNEKLFF.

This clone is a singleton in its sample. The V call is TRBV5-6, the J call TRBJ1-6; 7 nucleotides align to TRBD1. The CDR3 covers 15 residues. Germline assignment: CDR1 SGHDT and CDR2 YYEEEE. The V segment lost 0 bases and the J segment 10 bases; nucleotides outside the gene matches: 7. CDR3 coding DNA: TGTGCCAGCAGCTTGGGAGGGGGCGTAATGTCACCCCTCCACTTT. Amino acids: CASSLGGGVMSPLHF.

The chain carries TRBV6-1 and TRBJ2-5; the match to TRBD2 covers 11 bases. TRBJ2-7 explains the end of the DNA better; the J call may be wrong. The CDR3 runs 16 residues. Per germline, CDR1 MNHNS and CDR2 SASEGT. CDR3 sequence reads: CASSEARLAGTYEQYF. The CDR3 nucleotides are TGTGCCAGCAGTGAAGCCCGACTAGCGGGGACCTACGAGCAGTACTTC.

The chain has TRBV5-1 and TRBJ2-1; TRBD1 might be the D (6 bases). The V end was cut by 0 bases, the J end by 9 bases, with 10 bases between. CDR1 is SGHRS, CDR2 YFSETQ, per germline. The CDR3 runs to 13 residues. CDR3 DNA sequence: TGCGCCAGCAGCTTGGGGGGGCAGGGTGAGCAGTTCTTC. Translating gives CASSLGGQGEQFF. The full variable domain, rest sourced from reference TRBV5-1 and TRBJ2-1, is KAGVTQTPRYLIKTRGQQVTLSCSPISGHRSVSWYQQTPGQGLQFLFEYFSETQRNKGNFPGRFSGRQFSNSRSEMNVSTLELGDSALYLCASSLGGQGEQFFGPGTRLTVL.

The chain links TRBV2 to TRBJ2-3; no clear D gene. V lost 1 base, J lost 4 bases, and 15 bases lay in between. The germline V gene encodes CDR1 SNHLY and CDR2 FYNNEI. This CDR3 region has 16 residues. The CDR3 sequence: CASSEDPGVVADTQYF. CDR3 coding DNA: TGTGCCAGCAGTGAAGATCCAGGCGTGGTCGCAGATACGCAGTATTTT.

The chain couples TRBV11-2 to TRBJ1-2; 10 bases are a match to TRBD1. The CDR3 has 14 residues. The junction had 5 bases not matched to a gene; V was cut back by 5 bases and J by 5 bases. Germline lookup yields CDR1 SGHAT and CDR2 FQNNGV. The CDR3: CASSPGQGGYGYTF. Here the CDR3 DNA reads TGTGCCAGCAGCCCTGGACAGGGGGGGTATGGCTACACCTTC.

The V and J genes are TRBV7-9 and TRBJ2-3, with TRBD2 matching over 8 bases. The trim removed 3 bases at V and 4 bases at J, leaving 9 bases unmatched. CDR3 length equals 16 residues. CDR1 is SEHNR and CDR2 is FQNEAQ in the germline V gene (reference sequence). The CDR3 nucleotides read TGTGCCAGCAGCTTTCTCCGGGGGGGACCACCAGATACGCAGTATTTT. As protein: CASSFLRGGPPDTQYF. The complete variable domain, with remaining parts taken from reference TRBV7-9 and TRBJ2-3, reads DTGVSQNPRHKITKRGQNVTFRCDPISEHNRLYWYRQTLGQGPEFLTYFQNEAQLEKSRLLSDRFSAERPKGSFSTLEIQRTEQGDSAMYLCASSFLRGGPPDTQYFGPGTRLTVL.

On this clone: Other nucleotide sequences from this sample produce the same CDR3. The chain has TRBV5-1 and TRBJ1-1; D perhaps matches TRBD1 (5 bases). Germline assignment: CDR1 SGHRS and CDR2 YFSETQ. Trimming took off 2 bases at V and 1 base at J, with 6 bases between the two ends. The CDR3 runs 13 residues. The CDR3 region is CASSFQGNTEAFF. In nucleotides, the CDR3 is TGCGCCAGCAGCTTTCAGGGGAACACTGAAGCTTTCTTT.

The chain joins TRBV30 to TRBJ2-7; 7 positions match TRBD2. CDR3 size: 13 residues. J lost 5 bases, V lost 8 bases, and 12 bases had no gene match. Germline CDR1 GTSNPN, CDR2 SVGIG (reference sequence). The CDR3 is CARDEVGLDEQYF. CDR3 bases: TGTGCCCGAGACGAGGTAGGACTAGACGAGCAGTACTTC.

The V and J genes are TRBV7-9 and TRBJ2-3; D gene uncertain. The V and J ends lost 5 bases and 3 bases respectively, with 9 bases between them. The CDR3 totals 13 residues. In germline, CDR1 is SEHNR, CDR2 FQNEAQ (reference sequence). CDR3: CASSRYGTDTQYF. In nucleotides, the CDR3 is TGTGCCAGCAGCCGCTACGGGACAGATACGCAGTATTTT.

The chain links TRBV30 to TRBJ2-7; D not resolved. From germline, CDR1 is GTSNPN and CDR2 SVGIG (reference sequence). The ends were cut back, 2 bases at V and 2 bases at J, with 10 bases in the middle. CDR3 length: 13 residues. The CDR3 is CAWSSVAPYEQYF. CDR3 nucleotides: TGTGCCTGGAGTAGTGTAGCACCCTACGAGCAGTACTTC.

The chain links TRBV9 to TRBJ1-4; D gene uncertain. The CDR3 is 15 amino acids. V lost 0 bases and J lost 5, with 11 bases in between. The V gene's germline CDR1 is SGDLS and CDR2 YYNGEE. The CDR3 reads CASSVGVTENEKLFF. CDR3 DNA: TGTGCCAGCAGCGTAGGGGTGACGGAGAATGAAAAACTGTTTTTT.

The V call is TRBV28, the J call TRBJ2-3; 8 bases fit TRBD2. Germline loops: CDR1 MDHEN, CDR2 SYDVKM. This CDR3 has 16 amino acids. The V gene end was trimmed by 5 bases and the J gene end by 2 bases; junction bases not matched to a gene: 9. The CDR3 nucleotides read TGTGCCAGCAGTCCACGGAGCGGGGGAAACACAGATACGCAGTATTTT. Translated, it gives CASSPRSGGNTDTQYF.

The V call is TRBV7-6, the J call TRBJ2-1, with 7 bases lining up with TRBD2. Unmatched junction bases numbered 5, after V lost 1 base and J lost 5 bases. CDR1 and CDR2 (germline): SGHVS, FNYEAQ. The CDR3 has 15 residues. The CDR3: CASSLGSSGNNEQFF. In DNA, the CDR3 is TGTGCCAGCAGCTTAGGGTCTAGCGGAAACAATGAGCAGTTCTTC.

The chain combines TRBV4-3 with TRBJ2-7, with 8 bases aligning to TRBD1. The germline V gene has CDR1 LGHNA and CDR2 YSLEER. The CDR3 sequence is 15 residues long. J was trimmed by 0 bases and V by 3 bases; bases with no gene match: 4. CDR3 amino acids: CASSQDRVGSYEQYF. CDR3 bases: TGCGCCAGCAGCCAGGACAGGGTTGGCTCCTACGAGCAGTACTTC.

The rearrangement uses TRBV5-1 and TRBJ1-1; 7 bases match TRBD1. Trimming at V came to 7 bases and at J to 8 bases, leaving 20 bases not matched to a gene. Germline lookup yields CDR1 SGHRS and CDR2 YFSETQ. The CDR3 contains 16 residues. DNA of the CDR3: TGCGCCAGCGAGCTATCGCCTCAGGGGGGCGGGGGGGAAGCTTTCTTT. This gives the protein CASELSPQGGGGEAFF.

CDR3 sequence reads: CASSRSGTGFEQYF. Here the CDR3 DNA reads TGTGCCAGCAGCCGATCTGGGACAGGGTTCGAGCAGTACTTC. This chain uses TRBV7-9 with TRBJ2-7, with 9 bases lining up with TRBD1. CDR1 and CDR2 from the germline V gene are SEHNR and FQNEAQ (reference sequence). This CDR3 spans 14 amino acids. Germline trimming cut 5 bases from V and 6 bases from J; bases unmatched to any gene: 8.

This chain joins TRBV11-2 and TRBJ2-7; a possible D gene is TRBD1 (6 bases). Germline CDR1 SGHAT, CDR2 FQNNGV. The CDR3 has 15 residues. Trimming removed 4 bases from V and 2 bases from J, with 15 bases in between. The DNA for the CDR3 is TGTGCCAGCAGCTCTACCCCGGACAGAACCTACGAGCAGTACTTC. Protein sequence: CASSSTPDRTYEQYF. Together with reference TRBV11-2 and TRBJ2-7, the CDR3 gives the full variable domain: EAGVAQSPRYKIIEKRQSVAFWCNPISGHATLYWYQQILGQGPKLLIQFQNNGVVDDSQLPKDRFSAERLKGVDSTLKIQPAKLEDSAVYLCASSSTPDRTYEQYFGPGTRLTVT.

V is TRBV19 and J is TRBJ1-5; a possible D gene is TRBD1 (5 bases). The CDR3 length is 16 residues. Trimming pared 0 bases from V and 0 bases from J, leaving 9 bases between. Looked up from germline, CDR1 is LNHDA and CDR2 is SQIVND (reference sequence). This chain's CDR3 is CASSIDRTYSNQPQHF. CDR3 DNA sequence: TGTGCCAGTAGTATAGATCGGACATATAGCAATCAGCCCCAGCATTTT.

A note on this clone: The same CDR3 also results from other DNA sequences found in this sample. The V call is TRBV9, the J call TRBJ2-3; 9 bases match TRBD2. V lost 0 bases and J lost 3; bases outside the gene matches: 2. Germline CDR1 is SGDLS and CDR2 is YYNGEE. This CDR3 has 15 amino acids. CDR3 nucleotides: TGTGCCAGCAGCGTAGCTAGCGGGGTTACAGATACGCAGTATTTT. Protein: CASSVASGVTDTQYF.

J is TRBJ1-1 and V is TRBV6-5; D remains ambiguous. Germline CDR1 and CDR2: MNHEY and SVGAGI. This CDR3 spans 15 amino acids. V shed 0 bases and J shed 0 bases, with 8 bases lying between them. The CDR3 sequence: CASSYSANMNTEAFF. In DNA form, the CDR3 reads TGTGCCAGCAGTTACTCAGCCAATATGAACACTGAAGCTTTCTTT.

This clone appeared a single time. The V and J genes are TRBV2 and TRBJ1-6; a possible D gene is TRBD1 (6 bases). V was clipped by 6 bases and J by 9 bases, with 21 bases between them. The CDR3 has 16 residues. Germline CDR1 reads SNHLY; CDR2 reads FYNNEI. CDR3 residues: CASRRLGRGVSSPLHF. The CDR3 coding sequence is TGTGCCAGCAGGAGGCTAGGCAGGGGCGTTAGTTCACCCCTCCACTTT.

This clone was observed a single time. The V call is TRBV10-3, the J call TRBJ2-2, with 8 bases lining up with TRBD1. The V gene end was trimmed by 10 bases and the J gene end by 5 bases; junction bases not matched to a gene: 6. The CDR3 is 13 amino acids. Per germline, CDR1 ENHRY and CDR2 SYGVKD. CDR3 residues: CASRTGTTGELFF. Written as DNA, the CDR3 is TGTGCCAGCAGGACAGGGACGACCGGGGAGCTGTTTTTT.